This T cell receptor (beta chain) was captured in a study of T cell repertoires in cytomegalovirus infection. Germline trimming cut 8 bases from V and 0 bases from J; bases unmatched to any gene: 15. CDR3 length: 17 amino acids. The germline CDR1 and CDR2 sequences are SEHNR and FQNEAQ (reference sequence). With respect to this clonotype: Its antigen is not known.

TCRdb re-analysed the reads in MiXCR, keeping a single row per CDR3 protein. Of 350,000 to 400,000 distinct CDR3 sequences in the sample, about 35% were seen once. The TCR sequence derives from a human donor in good health (CMV status not recorded). Some clones in this sample may be carry-over from other donors' samples. The material sequenced was cultured PBMCs, taken from culture after CMV antigen stimulation. V is TRBV7-9 and J is TRBJ1-2; 7 nucleotides align to TRBD1. As DNA, the CDR3 is TGTGCCAGCTTGAGGCGCTTTTTGACAGGGTCTAACTATGGCTACACCTTC. This encodes CASLRRFLTGSNYGYTF.